These 12 T cell receptor beta chains share one sample of origin, sequenced in a study of blood T cell repertoires in COVID-19. Measured with immunoSEQ multiplex PCR; TCRdb has only the in-frame clones, and not every one. The sample has approximately 210,000 clones, around 88% seen once. The sequencing input was PBMCs or T cells enriched from blood (not recorded which). The receptors come from a woman aged 50 to 65 with acute COVID-19.

The J gene is TRBJ1-6, the V gene TRBV27, with D perhaps TRBD1 (5 bases). The CDR3 length is 14 residues. The ends were cut back, 2 bases at V and 6 bases at J, with 8 bases in the middle. Germline CDR1 reads MNHEY; CDR2 reads SMNVEV (reference sequence). The CDR3 region is CASSLGGGNSPLHF. In DNA, the CDR3 is TGTGCCAGCAGTTTAGGCGGGGGTAATTCACCCCTCCACTTT.

The chain links TRBV28 to TRBJ2-7; the D is unclear. V dropped 5 bases and J dropped 0 bases, with 5 bases sitting between them. The CDR3 consists of 12 residues. The germline CDR1 and CDR2 sequences are MDHEN and SYDVKM. The CDR3 DNA follows: TGTGCCAGCAGTCCCATCTCCTACGAGCAGTACTTC. Its translation: CASSPISYEQYF.

The chain links TRBV4-1 to TRBJ1-4; perhaps TRBD1 as D (5 bases). This CDR3 comprises 15 residues. The V end was cut by 3 bases, the J end by 0 bases, with 8 bases between. CDR1 is MGHRA, CDR2 YSYEKL, per germline. The CDR3 bases are TGCGCCAGCAGCCAGACAGAGACAACTAATGAAAAACTGTTTTTT. Its translation: CASSQTETTNEKLFF.

The chain uses TRBV30 and TRBJ2-2; TRBD1 aligns across 8 bases. V gave up 0 bases and J gave up 6 bases; unmatched junction bases: 0. The CDR3 length is 13 residues. Germline loops: CDR1 GTSNPN, CDR2 SVGIG (reference sequence). The CDR3 region is CAWSVQGAGELFF. CDR3 nucleotides: TGTGCCTGGAGTGTACAGGGGGCCGGGGAGCTGTTTTTT. Variable domain in full (rest from reference TRBV30 and TRBJ2-2): SQTIHQWPATLVQPVGSPLSLECTVEGTSNPNLYWYRQAAGRGLQLLFYSVGIGQISSEVPQNLSASRPQDRQFILSSKKLLLSDSGFYLCAWSVQGAGELFFGEGSRLTVL.

The J gene is TRBJ2-2, the V gene TRBV6-2 or TRBV6-3, with D unclear. The length of the CDR3 is 15 residues. The germline V gene encodes CDR1 MNHEY and CDR2 SVGEGT. The germline V and J ends were trimmed by 7 bases and 1 base, with 13 bases remaining between them. In nucleotides, the CDR3 is TGTGCCAGCAACCCCCGCCAGCGGAACACCGGGGAGCTGTTTTTT. This translates into CASNPRQRNTGELFF.

This clone was seen more than once but under ten times. This chain joins TRBV18 and TRBJ1-5; no firm D call. Germline assignment: CDR1 KGHSH and CDR2 LQKENI. V lost 3 bases, J lost 0 bases, and 6 bases lay in between. CDR3 size: 14 residues. In DNA form, the CDR3 reads TGTGCCAGCTCACCCACAGATAGCAATCAGCCCCAGCATTTT. Its protein product is CASSPTDSNQPQHF.

The chain joins TRBV15 to TRBJ2-3; D is uncertain. CDR3 length: 17 residues. The germline gives CDR1 LNHNV, CDR2 YYDKDF (reference sequence). V was cut by 0 bases and J by 1 base, with 14 bases left in between. CDR3 amino acids: CATSRDYPGSGTDTQYF. CDR3 bases: TGTGCCACCAGCAGAGATTATCCAGGTTCGGGCACAGATACGCAGTATTTT. Looking up the rest from reference TRBV15 and TRBJ2-3 gives the full variable domain: DAMVIQNPRYQVTQFGKPVTLSCSQTLNHNVMYWYQQKSSQAPKLLFHYYDKDFNNEADTPDNFQSRRPNTSFCFLDIRSPGLGDTAMYLCATSRDYPGSGTDTQYFGPGTRLTVL.

This chain links TRBV9 with TRBJ2-1; D remains unclear. Germline CDR1 reads SGDLS; CDR2 reads YYNGEE. The CDR3 extends over 13 amino acids. Trimming pared 2 bases from V and 1 base from J, leaving 4 bases between. The CDR3 loop reads CASSVNSYNEQFF. The CDR3 nucleotides read TGTGCCAGCAGCGTCAATTCCTACAATGAGCAGTTCTTC.

This clone was seen once. The chain uses TRBV15 and TRBJ2-7; 8 nucleotides agree with TRBD1. J gave up 5 bases and V 2 bases, and 17 bases lay outside the gene matches. In germline, CDR1 is LNHNV, CDR2 YYDKDF (reference sequence). This CDR3 has 18 amino acids. The CDR3 DNA reads as TGTGCCACCAGCAGATTCGGCCCGGGACAGGCTTATTGGAACGAGCAGTACTTC. This translates into CATSRFGPGQAYWNEQYF.

The chain couples TRBV6-1 to TRBJ2-3; D possibly corresponds to TRBD1 (6 bases). This CDR3 comprises 17 residues. V lost 4 bases, J lost 1 base, and 18 bases lay in between. Germline CDR1 reads MNHNS; CDR2 reads SASEGT. The CDR3 coding sequence is TGTGCCAGCAGTGGGGCAACAGGGCACCGGGGCACAGATACGCAGTATTTT. Translating gives CASSGATGHRGTDTQYF.

This sequence joins TRBV7-9 and TRBJ2-1; unclear D gene. V gave up 1 base and J gave up 4 bases, with 8 bases separating them. Germline CDR1 SEHNR, CDR2 FQNEAQ (reference sequence). CDR3 length: 14 amino acids. As DNA, the CDR3 is TGTGCCAGCAGCTTAGTGGAGCTGTACAATGAGCAGTTCTTC. Protein: CASSLVELYNEQFF. The full variable domain, completed using reference TRBV7-9 and TRBJ2-1, is DTGVSQNPRHKITKRGQNVTFRCDPISEHNRLYWYRQTLGQGPEFLTYFQNEAQLEKSRLLSDRFSAERPKGSFSTLEIQRTEQGDSAMYLCASSLVELYNEQFFGPGTRLTVL.

This clone occurred once. The rearrangement uses TRBV5-1 and TRBJ2-5; 12 bases are a match to TRBD2. This CDR3 is built from 15 residues. Per the germline V gene, CDR1 is SGHRS and CDR2 is YFSETQ. The J segment lost 3 bases and the V segment lost 4 bases, leaving 4 bases of the junction unmatched. CDR3 nucleotide sequence: TGCGCCAGCAGCCTAGCGGGAGGGCCGGAAGAGACCCAGTACTTC. Protein product: CASSLAGGPEETQYF. Drawing the rest from reference TRBV5-1 and TRBJ2-5, the complete variable domain is KAGVTQTPRYLIKTRGQQVTLSCSPISGHRSVSWYQQTPGQGLQFLFEYFSETQRNKGNFPGRFSGRQFSNSRSEMNVSTLELGDSALYLCASSLAGGPEETQYFGPGTRLLVL.